The T cell receptor (beta chain) under discussion was sequenced for a study of cytomegalovirus exposure and HLA in healthy donors. Whole-study results and caveats: Some segments of the V type, notably TRBV6-2 and TRBV6-3, were excluded as indistinguishable. The productive fraction for most TCR beta V segments was about 87% or about 30% in an earlier analysis. Accounts indicate the classifier identified cytomegalovirus status with strong specificity and sensitivity.

As to this clone: The antigen remains unidentified.

Per the germline V gene, CDR1 is SGHVS and CDR2 is FNYEAQ. Trimming cost V 5 bases and J 0 bases; bases outside gene matches: 8. This CDR3 is built from 16 residues. PCR was performed using 60 Vbeta and 13 Jbeta primers. Some clones are missing from TCRdb's copy, which holds only in-frame ones; the method was immunoSEQ multiplex PCR. Of 95,000 to 150,000 clones in the sample, roughly 9% were seen once. Sample: PBMCs. The TCR originated in a woman in her thirties or forties in good health and CMV-seropositive. The rearrangement joins TRBV7-6 to TRBJ1-1; 8 bases agree with TRBD1. CDR3 in DNA: TGTGCCAGCAGCCCCCCGAGGACAGGGATGAACACTGAAGCTTTCTTT. Translating it yields CASSPPRTGMNTEAFF.